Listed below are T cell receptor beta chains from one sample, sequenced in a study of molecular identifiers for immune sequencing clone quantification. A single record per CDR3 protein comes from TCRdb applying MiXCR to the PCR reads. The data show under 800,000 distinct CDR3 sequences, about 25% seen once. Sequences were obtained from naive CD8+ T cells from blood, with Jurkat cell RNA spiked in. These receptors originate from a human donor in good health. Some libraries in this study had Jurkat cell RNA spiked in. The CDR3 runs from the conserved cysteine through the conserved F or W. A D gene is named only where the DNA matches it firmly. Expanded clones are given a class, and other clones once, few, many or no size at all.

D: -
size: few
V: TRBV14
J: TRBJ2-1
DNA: TGTGCCAGCAGCCAAGATACCGGGTACGATGAGCAGTTCTTC
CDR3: CASSQDTGYDEQFF

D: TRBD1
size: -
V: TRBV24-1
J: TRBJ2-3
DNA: TGTGCCACCAGTGACATAACAGGGGTTGCGCAGTATTTT
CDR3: CATSDITGVAQYF

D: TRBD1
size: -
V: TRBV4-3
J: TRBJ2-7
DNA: TGCGCCAGCAGCCAAGGTCATCCGGGACAGTTCTACGAGCAGTACTTC
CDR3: CASSQGHPGQFYEQYF

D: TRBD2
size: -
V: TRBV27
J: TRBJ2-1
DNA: TGTGCCAGCAGTTTAGTAGCGGGGGGGCCCCTAACCTACAATGAGCAGTTCTTC
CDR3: CASSLVAGGPLTYNEQFF

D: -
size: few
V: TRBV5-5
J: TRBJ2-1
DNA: TGTGCCAGCAGCTATGGTAGCGAAGGGGAGCAGTTCTTC
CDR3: CASSYGSEGEQFF

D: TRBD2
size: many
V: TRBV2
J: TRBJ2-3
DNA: TGTGCCAGCAGCATAGCGGGGGGCCCCTCGGCAGATACGCAGTATTTT
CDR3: CASSIAGGPSADTQYF

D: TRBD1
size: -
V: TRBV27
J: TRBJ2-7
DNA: TGTGCCAGCAGTTTCAACGACAGGGACGAGCAGTACTTC
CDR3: CASSFNDRDEQYF

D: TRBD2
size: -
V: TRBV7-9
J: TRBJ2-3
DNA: TGTGCCAGCAGACCCGCGGGGGAAGAAACGCAGTATTTT
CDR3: CASRPAGEETQYF

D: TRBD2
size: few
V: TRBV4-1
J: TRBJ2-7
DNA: TGCGCCAGCAGCCAAGTGGGACTAGCGAACGAGCAGTACTTC
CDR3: CASSQVGLANEQYF

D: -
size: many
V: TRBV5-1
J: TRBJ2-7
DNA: TGCGCCAGCAGTTACGGAGACTACGAGCAGTACTTC
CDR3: CASSYGDYEQYF

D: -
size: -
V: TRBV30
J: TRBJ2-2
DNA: TGTGCCTCCCGGACTACTTCCGGAGCGTTAACCGGGGAGCTGTTTTTT
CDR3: CASRTTSGALTGELFF

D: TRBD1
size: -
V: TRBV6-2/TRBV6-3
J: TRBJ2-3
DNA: TGTGCCACCGAGGATGCAGGGGGCGGCACAGATACGCAGTATTTT
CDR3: CATEDAGGGTDTQYF

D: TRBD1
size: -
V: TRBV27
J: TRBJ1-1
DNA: TGTGCCAGCGGACAGGTCGGCGTACAACGCACTGAAGCTTTCTTT
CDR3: CASGQVGVQRTEAFF

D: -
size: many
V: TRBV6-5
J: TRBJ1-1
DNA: TGTGCCAGTAGCCCTGTGGGAAACACTGAAGCTTTCTTT
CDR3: CASSPVGNTEAFF

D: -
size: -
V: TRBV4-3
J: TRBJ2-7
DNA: TGCGCCAGCAGCCCGACGCGGGCGGGGAAGGGAGAGCAGTACTTC
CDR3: CASSPTRAGKGEQYF

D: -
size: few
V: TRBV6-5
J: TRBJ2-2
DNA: TGTGCCAGCAGTTACTCGTCAGGGAGCGGGGAGCTGTTTTTT
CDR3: CASSYSSGSGELFF

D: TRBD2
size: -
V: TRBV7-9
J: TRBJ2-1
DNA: TGTGCCAGCAGCGGCTCCGGGACTAGCATGAATGAGCAGTTCTTC
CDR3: CASSGSGTSMNEQFF

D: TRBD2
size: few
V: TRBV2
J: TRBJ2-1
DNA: TGTGCCAGCACCCGCCTAGCGGGAGAGGCTGAGCAGTTCTTC
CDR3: CASTRLAGEAEQFF

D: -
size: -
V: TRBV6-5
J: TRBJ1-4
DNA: TGTGCCAGCAGTCATCTCACAGGGTATGTAAAACTGTTTTTT
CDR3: CASSHLTGYVKLFF

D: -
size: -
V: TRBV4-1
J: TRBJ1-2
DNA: TGCGCCAGCAGCCAAGAAGTCAGGGATCTCCTTGGCTACACCTTC
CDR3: CASSQEVRDLLGYTF

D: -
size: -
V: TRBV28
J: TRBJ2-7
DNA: TGTGCCAGCAGTTTACGAGGGCAGCGGGCGTTCGAGCAGTACTTC
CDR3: CASSLRGQRAFEQYF

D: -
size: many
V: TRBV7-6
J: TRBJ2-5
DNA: TGTGCCAGCAGCTTAGTAGGGTCGTGGGTCGACCAAGAGACCCAGTACTTC
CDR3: CASSLVGSWVDQETQYF

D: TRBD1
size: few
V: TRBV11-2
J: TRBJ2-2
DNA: TGTGCCAGCAGCTTAGATCCAGGGGGCACACCGGAAACGAACACCGGGGAGCTGTTTTTT
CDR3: CASSLDPGGTPETNTGELFF

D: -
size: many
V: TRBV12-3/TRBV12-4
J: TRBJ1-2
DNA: TGTGCCAGCAGCTCCCGCGGCGGCAATGGCTACACCTTC
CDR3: CASSSRGGNGYTF

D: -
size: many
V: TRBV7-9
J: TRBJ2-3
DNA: TGTGCCAGCAGCTCTCTCTCGGCAGGACGAAGCACAGATACGCAGTATTTT
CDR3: CASSSLSAGRSTDTQYF

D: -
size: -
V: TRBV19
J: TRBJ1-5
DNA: TGTGCCAGTAGTATAACGTCGGACAGCAATCAGCCCCAGCATTTT
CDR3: CASSITSDSNQPQHF

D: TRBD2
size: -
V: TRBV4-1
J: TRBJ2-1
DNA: TGCGCCAGCAGCCCTAGCGGAGTCTACAATGAGCAGTTCTTC
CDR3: CASSPSGVYNEQFF

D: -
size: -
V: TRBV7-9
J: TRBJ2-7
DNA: TGTGCCAGCAGCCCTCGGGACACGTCAAATCACGAGCAGTACTTC
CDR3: CASSPRDTSNHEQYF

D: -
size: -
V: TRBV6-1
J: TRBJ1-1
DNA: TGTGCCAGCAGTGAACAACAGGGCTTGAACACTGAAGCTTTCTTT
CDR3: CASSEQQGLNTEAFF

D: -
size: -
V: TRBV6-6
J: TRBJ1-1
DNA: TGTGCCAGCAGTTATTCTCTTAATTGGGGGATGACTGAAGCTTTCTTT
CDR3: CASSYSLNWGMTEAFF

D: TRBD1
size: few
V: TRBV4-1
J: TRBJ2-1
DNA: TGCGCCAGCAGCTTCCTCGGGACAGGGCAGAACAATGAGCAGTTCTTC
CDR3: CASSFLGTGQNNEQFF

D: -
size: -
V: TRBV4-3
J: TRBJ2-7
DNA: TGCGCCAGCAGCCAGGATCGGGGAGTAACGGGCGTGCAGTACTTC
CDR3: CASSQDRGVTGVQYF

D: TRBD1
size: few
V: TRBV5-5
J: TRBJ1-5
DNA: TGTGCCAGCAGCTCCTCAGGGGGATATAGCAATCAGCCCCAGCATTTT
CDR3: CASSSSGGYSNQPQHF

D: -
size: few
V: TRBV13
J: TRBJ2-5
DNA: TGTGCCAGCAGCTTGGGGGTGATTGAGACCCAGTACTTC
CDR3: CASSLGVIETQYF

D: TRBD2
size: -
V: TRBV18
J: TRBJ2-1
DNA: TGTGCCAGCTCACCAACGACTAGCGGGAGTATAGATGAGCAGTTCTTC
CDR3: CASSPTTSGSIDEQFF

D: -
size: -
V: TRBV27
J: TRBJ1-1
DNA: TGTGCCAGCAGTTTTTCTGGGTTTGGAGGCACTGAAGCTTTCTTT
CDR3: CASSFSGFGGTEAFF

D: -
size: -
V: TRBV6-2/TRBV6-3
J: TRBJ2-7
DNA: TGTGTCAGCAGTTACTATGGGGGAACCTACGAGCAGTACTTC
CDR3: CVSSYYGGTYEQYF

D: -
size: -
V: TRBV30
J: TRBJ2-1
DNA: TGTGCCTGGAGTCTAGGGGGAGGCTACAATGAGCAGTTCTTC
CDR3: CAWSLGGGYNEQFF

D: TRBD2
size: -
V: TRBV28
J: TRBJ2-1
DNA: TGTGCCAGCAGTGGGGGACTAGCGGGAGGTGAGCAGTTCTTC
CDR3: CASSGGLAGGEQFF

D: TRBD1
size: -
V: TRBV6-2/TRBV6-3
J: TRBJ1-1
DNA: TGTGCCAGCAGTGACGGACCGGGACAGAAGGCCTCTGAAGCTTTCTTT
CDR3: CASSDGPGQKASEAFF

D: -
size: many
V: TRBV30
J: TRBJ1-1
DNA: TGTGCCTGGAACGGCGACACTGAAGCTTTCTTT
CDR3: CAWNGDTEAFF

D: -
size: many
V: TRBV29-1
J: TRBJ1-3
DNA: TGCAGCGTTGAAGATTGGACAGTTTCTGGAAACACCATATATTTT
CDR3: CSVEDWTVSGNTIYF

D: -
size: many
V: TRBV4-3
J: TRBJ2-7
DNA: TGCGCCAGCAGCCAAGAGAGGACTGTGCAGTACGAGCAGTACTTC
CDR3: CASSQERTVQYEQYF

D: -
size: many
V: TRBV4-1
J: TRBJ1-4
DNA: TGTGCCAGCAGTCCTACGGGGGTCAATGAAAAACTGTTTTTT
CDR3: CASSPTGVNEKLFF

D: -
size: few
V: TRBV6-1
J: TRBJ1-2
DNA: TGTGCCAGCGGAGACGCGGAGGAAAACCTTACTAACTATGGCTACACCTTC
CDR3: CASGDAEENLTNYGYTF

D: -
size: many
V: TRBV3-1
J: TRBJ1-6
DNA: TGTGCCAGCAGCCAAGTGGCTTACGGATCTTCACCCCTCCACTTT
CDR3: CASSQVAYGSSPLHF

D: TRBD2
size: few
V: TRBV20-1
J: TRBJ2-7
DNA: TGCAGTGCTCCGTTAGAGTTCGCTAGCGGGAGCGACGAGCAGTACTTC
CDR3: CSAPLEFASGSDEQYF

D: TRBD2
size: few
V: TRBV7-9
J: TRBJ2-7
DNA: TGTGCCAGCAGCTTGGGCCGTGGGGGGGTTAACCCCTACGAGCAGTACTTC
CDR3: CASSLGRGGVNPYEQYF

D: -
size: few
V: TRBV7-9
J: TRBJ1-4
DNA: TGTGCCAGCAGCCCAGTCCTGACAGGAGCTTATGAAAAACTGTTTTTT
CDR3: CASSPVLTGAYEKLFF

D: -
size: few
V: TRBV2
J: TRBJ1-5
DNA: TGTGCCAGCAGTGAAGCTAGCCCCCTTAGCAATCAGCCCCAGCATTTT
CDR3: CASSEASPLSNQPQHF

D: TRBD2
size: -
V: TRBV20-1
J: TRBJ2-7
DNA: TGCAGTGCTAGAGACGGGAGGGCCTTCTACGAGCAGTACTTC
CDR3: CSARDGRAFYEQYF

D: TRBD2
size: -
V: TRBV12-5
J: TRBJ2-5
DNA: TGTGCTAGTGGTACGGGACTAGCGGGGGGGCCTTGGGAGACCCAGTACTTC
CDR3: CASGTGLAGGPWETQYF

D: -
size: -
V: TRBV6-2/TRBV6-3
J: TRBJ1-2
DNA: TGTGCCAGCAGTTACTCGCCCGGGGGCGCGCGTGGCTACACCTTC
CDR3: CASSYSPGGARGYTF

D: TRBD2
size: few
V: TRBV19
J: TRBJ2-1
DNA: TGTGCCAGTAGGTATGACGGGGGGGCCGTCGATGAGCAGTTCTTC
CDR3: CASRYDGGAVDEQFF

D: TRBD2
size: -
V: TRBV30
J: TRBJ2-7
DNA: TGTGCCTGGAGTGTATATAGCGGGGGGGCCCACGAGCAGTACTTC
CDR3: CAWSVYSGGAHEQYF